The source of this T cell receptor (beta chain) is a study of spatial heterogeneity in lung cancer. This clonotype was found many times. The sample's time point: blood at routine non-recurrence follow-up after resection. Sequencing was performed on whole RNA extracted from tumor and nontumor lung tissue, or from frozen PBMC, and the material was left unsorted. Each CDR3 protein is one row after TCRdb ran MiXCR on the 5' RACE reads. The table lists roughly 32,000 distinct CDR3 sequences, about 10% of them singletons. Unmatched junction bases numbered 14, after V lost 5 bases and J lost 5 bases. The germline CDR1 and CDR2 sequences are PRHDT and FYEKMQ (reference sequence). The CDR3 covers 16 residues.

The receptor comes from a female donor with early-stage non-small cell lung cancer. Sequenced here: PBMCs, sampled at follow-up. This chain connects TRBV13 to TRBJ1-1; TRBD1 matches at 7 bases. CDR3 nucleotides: TGTGCCAGCAGCCCAACAGGGGCTACGGGTAGTACTGAAGCTTTCTTT. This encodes CASSPTGATGSTEAFF. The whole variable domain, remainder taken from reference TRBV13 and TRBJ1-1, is AAGVIQSPRHLIKEKRETATLKCYPIPRHDTVYWYQQGPGQDPQFLISFYEKMQSDKGSIPDRFSAQQFSDYHSELNMSSLELGDSALYFCASSPTGATGSTEAFFGQGTRLTVV.